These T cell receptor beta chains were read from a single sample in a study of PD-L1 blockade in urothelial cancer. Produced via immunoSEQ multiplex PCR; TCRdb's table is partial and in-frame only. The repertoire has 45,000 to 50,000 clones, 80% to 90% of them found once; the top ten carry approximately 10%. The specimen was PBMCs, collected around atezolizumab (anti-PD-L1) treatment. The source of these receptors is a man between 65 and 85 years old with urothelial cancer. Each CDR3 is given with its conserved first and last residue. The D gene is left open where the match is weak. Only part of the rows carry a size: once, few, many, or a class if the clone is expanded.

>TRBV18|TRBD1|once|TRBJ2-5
TGTGCCAGCTCACCAACCTTCGGCAGGGGGGAGACCCAGTACTTC
CASSPTFGRGETQYF
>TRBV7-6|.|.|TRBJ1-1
TGTGCCAGCAGCTTAAAGCCAGCTGGCGGGGTCGCTGAAGCTTTCTTT
CASSLKPAGGVAEAFF
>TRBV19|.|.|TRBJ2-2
TGTGCCAGTAGTATCCCGGGACTCGTCGCCGGGGAGCTGTTTTTT
CASSIPGLVAGELFF
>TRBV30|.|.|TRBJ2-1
TGTGCCGTAGCGGATCCCCCGTGGAATGAGCAGTTCTTC
CAVADPPWNEQFF
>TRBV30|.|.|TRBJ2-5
TGTGCCTGGAAAAAAAGGGGGGGAGGGGAGACCCAGTACTTC
CAWKKRGGGETQYF
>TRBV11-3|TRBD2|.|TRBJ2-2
TGTGCCAGCAGCTTAGGGAGGACTAGCGGGACGGCCGGGGAGCTGTTTTTT
CASSLGRTSGTAGELFF
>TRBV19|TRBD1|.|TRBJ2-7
TGTGCCAGTAGTATAGAAGGACAGGGGATCTACGAGCAGTACTTC
CASSIEGQGIYEQYF
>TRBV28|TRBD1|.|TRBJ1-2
TGTGCCAGCAGTCTACCTCTGACAGGGACTCTGAGGGGCTACACCTTC
CASSLPLTGTLRGYTF
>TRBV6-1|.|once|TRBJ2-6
TGTGCCAGCAGCAAGACGGAGGGGGCCAACGTCCTGACTTTC
CASSKTEGANVLTF
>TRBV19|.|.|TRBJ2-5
TGTGCCAGTAGTATTAACCGGGGTAGCGAGACCCAGTACTTC
CASSINRGSETQYF
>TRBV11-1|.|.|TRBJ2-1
TGTGCCAGCAGCTTAGGGTTACTAGAGTGGTCCTACAATGAGCAGTTCTTC
CASSLGLLEWSYNEQFF
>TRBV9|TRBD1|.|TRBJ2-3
TGTGCCAGCAGCGGACCAGACAGGGGGCGAGATACGCAGTATTTT
CASSGPDRGRDTQYF
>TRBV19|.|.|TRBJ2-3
TGTGCCAGTAGTATAGTTGGAGCTCTTACAGATACGCAGTATTTT
CASSIVGALTDTQYF
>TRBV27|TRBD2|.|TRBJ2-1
TGTGCCAGCAGTTTAGCGGGAGGGCGGAGCAATGAGCAGTTCTTC
CASSLAGGRSNEQFF
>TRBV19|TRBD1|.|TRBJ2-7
TGTGCCAGTAGGCAAGGGACAGGGGGAGGGGAGCAGTACTTC
CASRQGTGGGEQYF
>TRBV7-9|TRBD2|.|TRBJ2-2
TGTGCCAGCAGCCTAGCGGGAGGGCCCCCCCCCGGGGAGCTGTTTTTT
CASSLAGGPPPGELFF
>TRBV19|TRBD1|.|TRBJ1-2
TGTGCCAGTAGCGAACGACAGGGGGCTTGGGGCTACACCTTC
CASSERQGAWGYTF
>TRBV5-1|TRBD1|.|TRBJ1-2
TGCGCCAGCAGCTTGGGTGGGACAGGATTCTCTAACTATGGCTACACCTTC
CASSLGGTGFSNYGYTF
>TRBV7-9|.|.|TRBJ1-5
TGTGCCAGCAGCCTCCAAGAGAATCAGCCCCAGCATTTT
CASSLQENQPQHF
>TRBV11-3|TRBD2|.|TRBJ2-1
TGTGCCAGGCTCGGAGGAGCGGGAGGGAAGGACAATGAGCAGTTCTTC
CARLGGAGGKDNEQFF
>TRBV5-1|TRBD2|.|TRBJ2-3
TGCGCCAGCAGCTTGGTGGTAGCGGGAGGGCCGATGATGGATACGCAGTATTTT
CASSLVVAGGPMMDTQYF
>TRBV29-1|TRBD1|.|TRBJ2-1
TGCAGCACCCGACAGGGTGCGGACAATGAGCAGTTCTTC
CSTRQGADNEQFF
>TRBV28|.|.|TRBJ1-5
TGTGCCAGCAGGAGGGATAGCAATCAGCCCCAGCATTTT
CASRRDSNQPQHF
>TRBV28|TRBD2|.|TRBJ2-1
TGTGCCAGCAGTTTGCTGACTAGCGGGAGATGGTTCTTC
CASSLLTSGRWFF
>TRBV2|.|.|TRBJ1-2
TGTGCCAGCAGTGAATTGAATAACCCCGGGGGGGGCTACACCTTC
CASSELNNPGGGYTF
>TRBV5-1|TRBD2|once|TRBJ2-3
TGCGCCAGCAGCTTGGGTGCTAGCGGGACTAGCACAGATACGCAGTATTTT
CASSLGASGTSTDTQYF
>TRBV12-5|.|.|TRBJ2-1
TGTGCTAGTGGTTTGGGACGGGACAATGAGCAGTTCTTC
CASGLGRDNEQFF